Listed below are T cell receptor beta chains from one sample, sequenced in a study of control samples from healthy donors and cancer patients. Sequencing used immunoSEQ multiplex PCR; TCRdb keeps in-frame clones, though not all of them. The data show fewer than 60,000 clones, around 87% seen once. Material: PBMCs. The receptors shown here come from an older woman with lung cancer. CDR3s include the opening cysteine and the closing phenylalanine or tryptophan. A D gene is named only where the DNA matches it firmly. Size values are once, few and many counts, or a class for expanded clones, and some rows have none.

j_call,v_call,d_call,clone_size,cdr3_nt,cdr3_aa
TRBJ1-3,TRBV11-2,.,.,TGTGCCAGCAGCCCCTTCGGGGGCGCGACTGGAAACACCATATATTTT,CASSPFGGATGNTIYF
TRBJ1-2,TRBV2,.,.,TGTGCCAGCAGTAACTCAGGGGAGTTGAGTGGCTACACCTTC,CASSNSGELSGYTF
TRBJ1-5,TRBV7-2,.,.,TGTGCCAGCAGCTTAGGGTCTGGATCGGTGGGACAGCCCCAGCATTTT,CASSLGSGSVGQPQHF
TRBJ1-5,TRBV23-1,TRBD1,.,TGCGCCGGGGCCCGGGGGCAGGGGGTTGTTGGCAATCAGCCCCAGCATTTT,CAGARGQGVVGNQPQHF
TRBJ2-7,TRBV6-5,.,few,TGTGCCAGCAGTTCCGACCGGAAGACAGCCGCCTACGAGCAGTACTTC,CASSSDRKTAAYEQYF
TRBJ2-4,TRBV2,TRBD1,few,TGTGCCAGCAGGGACAGGGGACTAGCCAAAAACATTCAGTACTTC,CASRDRGLAKNIQYF
TRBJ2-1,TRBV19,TRBD2,.,TGTGCCAGTAGAAAGCCATCTAGCGGGCGTCTTAATGAGCAGTTCTTC,CASRKPSSGRLNEQFF
TRBJ2-7,TRBV14,.,.,TGTGCCAGCAGCCAGATTATGGGCGAGCAGTACTTC,CASSQIMGEQYF
TRBJ1-4,TRBV18,.,.,TGTGCCAGCTCACCCTCCCAGGGGTCTAATGAAAAACTGTTTTTT,CASSPSQGSNEKLFF
TRBJ2-1,TRBV5-6,.,.,TGTGCCAGCAGCTTGGTGGGGACGCAGTACAATGAGCAGTTCTTC,CASSLVGTQYNEQFF
TRBJ1-5,TRBV7-2,.,.,TGTGCCAGCAGCCCCATCACCCGTGGGGAGGAGCCCCAGCATTTT,CASSPITRGEEPQHF
TRBJ2-2,TRBV14,.,.,TGTGCCAGCAGCCAAGAAGCCGGGGAGCTGTTTTTT,CASSQEAGELFF
TRBJ1-1,TRBV3-1/TRBV3-2,TRBD1,.,TGTGCCAGCAGCCAAGATTCGACAGGGGTAGCTTTCTTT,CASSQDSTGVAFF
TRBJ1-1,TRBV28,.,.,TGTGCCAGCAGTTTAGGGTTAGGGAACACTGAAGCTTTCTTT,CASSLGLGNTEAFF
TRBJ2-2,TRBV2,.,.,TGTGCCAGCAGTGAAGTCCCGAGCTTAGAAGGGGAGCTGTTTTTT,CASSEVPSLEGELFF
TRBJ1-1,TRBV7-9,.,.,TGTGCCAGCAGCTTAGAAGGGATTGAAGCTTTCTTT,CASSLEGIEAFF
TRBJ2-6,TRBV29-1,.,once,TGCAGCGTTGAAGATTGGGCCTCTGGGGCCAACGTCCTGACTTTC,CSVEDWASGANVLTF
TRBJ2-5,TRBV2,TRBD2,once,TGTGCCAGCAGAGCCTCTGGCGGGGGGTGGCAAGAGACCCAGTACTTC,CASRASGGGWQETQYF
TRBJ1-4,TRBV5-1,.,.,TGCGCCAGCAGCTTGTTGGCCTCGACCAATGAAAAACTGTTTTTT,CASSLLASTNEKLFF
TRBJ2-2,TRBV7-9,TRBD2,.,TGTGCCAGCAGTCCCGGGACTAGCGGGGGGACCGGGGAGCTGTTTTTT,CASSPGTSGGTGELFF
TRBJ2-7,TRBV6-5,.,.,TGTGCCAGCAGCGGACAGCTACACTCCTACGAGCAGTACTTC,CASSGQLHSYEQYF
TRBJ1-4,TRBV6-5,TRBD1,.,TGTGCCAGCAGCCGCGGGACAGGGGGTGAAAAACTGTTTTTT,CASSRGTGGEKLFF
TRBJ1-3,TRBV9,.,.,TGTGCCAGCAGCGTAACAGACGACTCTGGAAACACCATATATTTT,CASSVTDDSGNTIYF
TRBJ1-4,TRBV4-2,.,.,TGTGCCAGCAGCCAAAAGGGGGGCAGGGTGGAGGAAAAACTGTTTTTT,CASSQKGGRVEEKLFF
TRBJ2-3,TRBV29-1,.,once,TGCAGCGGCATAGCCAGCCCCACAGATACGCAGTATTTT,CSGIASPTDTQYF
TRBJ1-1,TRBV5-4,.,once,TGTGCCAGCAGCTTGCCGGGGTTAAGGATCACTGAAGCTTTCTTT,CASSLPGLRITEAFF
TRBJ1-6,TRBV3-1/TRBV3-2,.,.,TGTGCCAGCAGCCTTTCTTGGAGGTCACCCCTCCACTTT,CASSLSWRSPLHF
TRBJ2-3,TRBV5-6,TRBD2,.,TGTGCCAGCAGCTTGAGACTAGCGGGAGGGATAAGCACAGATACGCAGTATTTT,CASSLRLAGGISTDTQYF
TRBJ1-3,TRBV5-1,.,few,TGCGCCAGCAGCTTGTCACCCAGCTCTGGAAACACCATATATTTT,CASSLSPSSGNTIYF
TRBJ2-3,TRBV7-2,TRBD2,.,TGTGCCAGTTCCGCGGCGGGAGGGCCGGATACGCAGTATTTT,CASSAAGGPDTQYF
TRBJ1-5,TRBV29-1,.,.,TGCAGCGTTGAAGAACAGGGTCAGCCCCAGCATTTT,CSVEEQGQPQHF
TRBJ2-3,TRBV12-5,TRBD2,once,TGTGCTAGTGGTTTGGTACATGGGTCGGGGGGGGTGCAGTATTTT,CASGLVHGSGGVQYF
TRBJ2-7,TRBV7-8,.,once,TGTGCCAGCAGCTTAGGAGTCCACGAGCAGTACTTC,CASSLGVHEQYF
TRBJ1-1,TRBV11-3,TRBD1,.,TGTGCCAGCAGCTTAGGGACATGGGACAGTGCCAACACTGAAGCTTTCTTT,CASSLGTWDSANTEAFF
TRBJ2-7,TRBV5-5,.,.,TGTGCCAGCAGCTCCTTCCGGGACATGTTTCCCGAGCAGTACTTC,CASSSFRDMFPEQYF
TRBJ1-2,TRBV5-5,.,once,TGTGCCAGCAGCTTGGCCCGGGGGGCTGATGGCTACACCTTC,CASSLARGADGYTF